This record covers a single T cell receptor (beta chain). Assay: immunoSEQ multiplex PCR; the TCRdb copy retains only in-frame clones and omits some. This sample yields 660,000 or so clones, of which about 96% are seen a single time; approximately 0.12% belongs to the top ten. The data were obtained in a study of shared clonotypes between healthy human individuals. The CDR3 loop spans 17 amino acids. CD45RO-negative, CCR7-positively selected cells formed the naive CD8 fraction, excluding terminally differentiated effector memory CD45RA+ cells. The sequence was collected from a young woman in good health. The chain links TRBV21-1 to TRBJ2-2; the table gives TRBD2 as D, unverified against the DNA. TRBV21-1 is labeled a pseudogene. The sequencing input was naive CD8+ T cells sorted from blood. The CDR3 DNA reads TGTGCCAGCAGCAAAGGTGCTAGCGGGTGGAACACCGGGGAGCTGTTTTTT. Translating gives CASSKGASGWNTGELFF.